This T cell receptor beta chain comes out of a study of blood T cell repertoires in COVID-19. Measured with immunoSEQ multiplex PCR; TCRdb has only the in-frame clones, and not every one. The data show around 260,000 clones, about nine tenths seen once. The V end was cut by 7 bases, the J end by 4 bases, with 19 bases between. The CDR3 extends over 15 amino acids. The germline CDR1 and CDR2 sequences are LNHDA and SQIVND (reference sequence). The chain is built from TRBV19 and TRBJ1-1, with D possibly being TRBD1 (5 bases). This sequence originates from a woman aged 25 to 39 with active or convalescent COVID-19. The specimen sequenced was peripheral blood. The CDR3 sequence is CASTPARRGGTEAFF. As DNA, the CDR3 is TGTGCCAGTACCCCGGCACGTCGCGGGGGCACTGAAGCTTTCTTT.